Given below is one T cell receptor (beta chain) in context. Its cognate antigen is unknown. This sample was taken from a study of T cell responses to AZD1222 COVID-19 vaccine. Regarding the study as a whole: In all cases, repertoires were sampled only after the peak T cell response. White British ancestry dominated among donors, who included more females, and clonal diversity was possibly underestimated. Only a handful of AZD1222 recipients, more than 5 in all, had baseline seropositivity. Reports say nearly half of spike-specific TCRs go after unmutated variant regions.

Germline V CDR1 and CDR2: SNHLY, FYNNEI. This CDR3 is 14 amino acids long. V was pared by 7 bases and J by 5 bases, with 8 bases of the junction left unmatched. Sequencing used immunoSEQ multiplex PCR; TCRdb keeps in-frame clones, though not all of them. Among around 150,000 clones listed, approximately 90% were seen once. This receptor was obtained from an adult in good health. The V call is TRBV2, the J call TRBJ2-5; 9 nucleotides line up with TRBD2. The source material was peripheral blood, sampled on day 0 of AZD1222 vaccination. CDR3: CASTPGTSRETQYF. The CDR3 nucleotides are TGTGCCAGCACTCCAGGGACTAGCCGGGAGACCCAGTACTTC.